This is a list of T cell receptor beta chains from one sample in a study of cytomegalovirus exposure and HLA in healthy donors. The table came from immunoSEQ multiplex PCR; TCRdb's copy has only in-frame clones and leaves some out. The sample yields around 120,000 clones, 65% to 80% seen once. The sequenced material came from PBMCs. The receptors derive from a man between 60 and 70 years old in good health and CMV-seropositive. Each CDR3 is given with its conserved first and last residue. Each record gives: CDR3 length, V gene, J gene, clone size, CDR3 protein. Clone size is shown for a subset of rows, as once, few, many or a class of expanded clone.

14	TRBV7-8	TRBJ2-7	NA	CASSLNRDTYEQYF
15	TRBV5-1	TRBJ2-7	NA	CASSPGGASSYEQYF
15	TRBV7-2	TRBJ2-1	NA	CASSLGGGSYNEQFF
15	TRBV9	TRBJ2-1	NA	CASSVFSGSHNEQFF
17	TRBV5-1	TRBJ1-6	few	CASSPGRQGSYNSPLHF
12	TRBV2	TRBJ2-5	few	CASSARSQTQYF
15	TRBV5-1	TRBJ1-3	NA	CASSLDGFSGNTIYF
15	TRBV5-1	TRBJ2-7	NA	CASSFGLAGAYEQYF
16	TRBV5-5	TRBJ2-7	NA	CASSLVGGWGSYEQYF
14	TRBV7-3	TRBJ1-1	few	CASSPPGLFSEAFF
15	TRBV19	TRBJ1-5	NA	CASSIASTDNQPQHF
15	TRBV6-4	TRBJ2-1	NA	CASSDQGDSHNEQFF
15	TRBV6-6	TRBJ1-1	NA	CASRPRVGGDTEAFF
16	TRBV19	TRBJ1-1	NA	CASSIKRTLRNTEAFF
18	TRBV7-9	TRBJ1-2	few	CASSGPRDSIRANYGYTF
13	TRBV6-1	TRBJ1-4	NA	CGSRGVGSEKLFF
17	TRBV27	TRBJ2-7	NA	CASVKGGGWGAEGEQYF
14	TRBV7-3	TRBJ1-1	once	CASSFFGGNTEAFF
14	TRBV4-1	TRBJ2-7	NA	CASSQLLAGAEQYF
14	TRBV30	TRBJ1-1	few	CAWSTGQGTTEAFF
15	TRBV2	TRBJ2-2	NA	CASSYLLAGRGELFF
13	TRBV7-2	TRBJ2-2	once	CASSLGQTGELFF
16	TRBV27	TRBJ1-2	NA	CASSSQSRDRNYGYTF
15	TRBV28	TRBJ2-1	NA	CASRSGRSSYNEQFF
13	TRBV27	TRBJ2-5	NA	CASSWTVAGEQYF
13	TRBV5-1	TRBJ1-2	NA	CASSTGTSDGYTF
15	TRBV27	TRBJ1-2	few	CASRSSIKEVYGYTF
15	TRBV7-2	TRBJ1-2	NA	CASSLARHRGLGYTF
18	TRBV18	TRBJ2-7	NA	CASSPLLGTGLGANEQYF
13	TRBV7-9	TRBJ2-7	NA	CAAEGVPPYEQYF
13	TRBV2	TRBJ1-2	NA	CASRSEGGYGYTF
16	TRBV10-3	TRBJ2-2	NA	CAISESVAGVTGELFF
17	TRBV15	TRBJ2-5	NA	CATSRGERGGEQETQYF
15	TRBV10-1	TRBJ2-2	NA	CASRVVKARAGELFF
11	TRBV7-8	TRBJ1-2	NA	CASSFGSGYTF
15	TRBV7-2	TRBJ2-7	NA	CASSISGRSSYEQYF
15	TRBV5-1	TRBJ2-2	NA	CASCEGTGVTGELFF